The next 20 T cell receptor beta chains were all read from a single sample in a study of T cells in Graves' hyperthyroidism and ophthalmopathy. TCR beta CDR3 regions were amplified from RNA transcripts. First-round RT-PCR targeting the TCR CDR3 was performed with the HTBI primer set. MiXCR, run by TCRdb on the multiplex PCR reads, gives a single entry per CDR3 protein. The sample carries about 700,000 distinct CDR3 sequences, about 14% recorded once. Sequencing input: blood. The receptors come from a woman aged 18-29 years with Graves' hyperthyroidism.

This clonotype was counted many times. The DNA for the CDR3 is TGTGCCAGCAGCCCATACGGACTAGCGGATTGGTACGAGCAGTACTTC. This codes for CASSPYGLADWYEQYF. This chain connects TRBV5-5 to TRBJ2-7; 10 bases are a match to TRBD2. Trimming cost V 4 bases and J 4 bases; bases outside gene matches: 11. Germline lookup yields CDR1 SGHKS and CDR2 YYEKEE (reference sequence). The CDR3 is 16 residues long.

This clonotype has just a few counts. This chain's CDR3 is CASIIESYGTEAFF. DNA of the CDR3: TGTGCCAGCATCATCGAAAGTTATGGCACTGAAGCTTTCTTT. The chain combines TRBV7-9 with TRBJ1-1; no clear D. Trimming cost V 7 bases and J 4 bases, with 16 bases left between them. Germline lookup yields CDR1 SEHNR and CDR2 FQNEAQ (reference sequence). CDR3 size: 14 residues. The full variable domain, rest sourced from reference TRBV7-9 and TRBJ1-1, is DTGVSQNPRHKITKRGQNVTFRCDPISEHNRLYWYRQTLGQGPEFLTYFQNEAQLEKSRLLSDRFSAERPKGSFSTLEIQRTEQGDSAMYLCASIIESYGTEAFFGQGTRLTVV.

The V and J genes are TRBV7-9 and TRBJ1-3; D gene ambiguous. The germline V gene has CDR1 SEHNR and CDR2 FQNEAQ (reference sequence). CDR3 size: 15 residues. CDR3 bases: TGTGTCATAGGCTTAGTCCCTAACTCTGGAAACACCATATATTTT. Protein: CVIGLVPNSGNTIYF.

This clonotype was seen more than once but under ten times. This chain uses TRBV5-6 with TRBJ2-4; D is unclear. The germline V gene encodes CDR1 SGHDT and CDR2 YYEEEE. The CDR3 extends over 14 amino acids. Trimming shortened V by 0 bases and J by 4 bases, and 8 bases separated the two germline ends. CDR3 region: CASSLAGWKNIQYF. The CDR3 DNA follows: TGTGCCAGCAGCTTGGCCGGGTGGAAAAACATTCAGTACTTC.

This clonotype was counted ten times or more. The chain joins TRBV27 to TRBJ2-1, with D perhaps assigned TRBD1 or TRBD2 (5 bases each). The CDR3 covers 17 residues. Germline CDR1 and CDR2: MNHEY and SMNVEV (reference sequence). V was cut by 11 bases and J by 2 bases, with 25 bases left in between. CDR3 sequence: CASRRRDAQRPYNEQFF. CDR3 coding DNA: TGTGCCTCCAGGCGCCGGGACGCCCAAAGGCCCTACAATGAGCAGTTCTTC.

This clonotype occurred many times. The chain combines TRBV11-2 with TRBJ2-1; D uncertain. The CDR3 extends over 14 amino acids. Germline CDR1 reads SGHAT; CDR2 reads FQNNGV. Trimming took off 4 bases at V and 10 bases at J, with 17 bases between the two ends. The CDR3 protein is CASSSSPPVHEQFF. The CDR3 region has the DNA TGTGCCAGCAGCTCTTCCCCCCCGGTACACGAGCAGTTCTTC. Using reference TRBV11-2 and TRBJ2-1 for the parts outside the CDR3, the full variable domain is EAGVAQSPRYKIIEKRQSVAFWCNPISGHATLYWYQQILGQGPKLLIQFQNNGVVDDSQLPKDRFSAERLKGVDSTLKIQPAKLEDSAVYLCASSSSPPVHEQFFGPGTRLTVL.

In its sample, this clonotype was seen many times. The chain joins TRBV30 to TRBJ1-3; D is undetermined. Germline CDR1 GTSNPN, CDR2 SVGIG (reference sequence). This CDR3 contains 14 residues. The germline V and J ends were trimmed by 2 bases and 9 bases, with 17 bases remaining between them. The CDR3 bases are TGTGCCTGGAGTAACGGGCCGAACATAGGCACCATATATTTT. Its protein product is CAWSNGPNIGTIYF.

The chain combines TRBV19 with TRBJ2-1; tentatively, D is TRBD2 (5 bases). This CDR3 is built from 12 residues. Germline V CDR1 and CDR2: LNHDA, SQIVND (reference sequence). Deletions cut 5 bases from V and 11 bases from J, with 13 bases between. DNA for the CDR3: TGTGCCAGTAGTCTGGTCCGGGAAAAGCAGTTCTTC. Residues: CASSLVREKQFF.

The sample holds many counts of this clonotype. This chain joins TRBV7-3 and TRBJ2-1; 8 bases are shared with TRBD2. This CDR3 contains 17 residues. Trimming took 5 bases from V and 0 from J; bases not matched to a gene: 9. Germline values: CDR1 SGHTA, CDR2 FQGTGA. CDR3 protein: CASSAIGAGGSYNEQFF. The DNA for the CDR3 is TGTGCCAGCAGCGCCATCGGGGCGGGAGGCTCCTACAATGAGCAGTTCTTC.

This clonotype was observed many times. The chain recombines TRBV5-1 with TRBJ2-7; 13 bases are shared with TRBD2. Germline CDR1 SGHRS, CDR2 YFSETQ. Trimming removed 4 bases from V and 3 bases from J; junction bases left unmatched: 4. There are 15 residues in the CDR3. CDR3: CASSEGLAGLYEQYF. The CDR3 nucleotides are TGCGCCAGCAGCGAGGGACTAGCGGGGCTCTACGAGCAGTACTTC.

This chain connects TRBV19 to TRBJ1-5; 9 bases match TRBD1. CDR1 and CDR2 (germline): LNHDA, SQIVND (reference sequence). J lost 6 bases, V lost 6 bases, and 6 bases had no gene match. The CDR3 sequence is 14 residues long. DNA for the CDR3: TGTGCCAGTAGCCCGGACAGGGGCCGTCAGCCCCAGCATTTT. Encoded protein: CASSPDRGRQPQHF. The full variable domain, in which reference TRBV19 and TRBJ1-5 provide the parts outside the CDR3, is DGGITQSPKYLFRKEGQNVTLSCEQNLNHDAMYWYRQDPGQGLRLIYYSQIVNDFQKGDIAEGYSVSREKKESFPLTVTSAQKNPTAFYLCASSPDRGRQPQHFGDGTRLSIL.

This clonotype has at least ten counts. This chain connects TRBV30 to TRBJ2-2; no clear D. The CDR3 sequence is 16 residues long. Germline V gives CDR1 GTSNPN, CDR2 SVGIG (reference sequence). V was shortened by 2 bases and J by 1 base, with 14 bases between the two germline ends. The DNA for the CDR3 is TGTGCCTGGAGTCGTTGGGTAGGGTTGAACACCGGGGAGCTGTTTTTT. Translated: CAWSRWVGLNTGELFF.

The chain has TRBV3-1 and TRBJ2-5; maybe TRBD2 (5 bases). CDR3 length: 16 residues. The germline V gene has CDR1 LGHDT and CDR2 YNNKEL (reference sequence). V was trimmed by 1 base and J by 0 bases, leaving 12 bases between them. The CDR3 sequence: CASSQAQPGYQETQYF. The CDR3, as DNA: TGTGCCAGCAGCCAAGCTCAACCGGGGTACCAAGAGACCCAGTACTTC.

This clonotype was observed a few times. The chain carries TRBV19 and TRBJ2-7; no clear D. Germline V CDR1 and CDR2: LNHDA, SQIVND (reference sequence). The CDR3 consists of 13 residues. V was pared by 0 bases and J by 3 bases, with 6 bases between. The CDR3: CASSIDYLYEQYF. For the CDR3, the DNA is TGTGCCAGTAGTATAGACTACCTCTACGAGCAGTACTTC.

This clonotype was observed a handful of times. The chain joins TRBV10-1 to TRBJ2-3, with 9 bases aligning to TRBD2. The ends lost 2 bases at V and 4 bases at J; junction bases unmatched: 13. CDR3 length: 18 amino acids. Germline CDR1 WNHNN, CDR2 SYGVQD (reference sequence). For the CDR3, the DNA is TGCGCCAGCAGTGAGATCGCGGCTAGCGGGATAGAAGCAGATACGCAGTATTTT. Translated, it gives CASSEIAASGIEADTQYF.

This clonotype was counted at least ten times. This chain connects TRBV5-1 to TRBJ2-7; no firm D call. CDR3 size: 16 residues. With 6 bases removed from V and 6 bases from J, the gap between germline ends came to 25 bases. CDR1 and CDR2 (germline): SGHRS, YFSETQ. CDR3 in amino acids: CASTLLAGSSTGEQYF. The CDR3 DNA is TGCGCCAGCACCCTACTCGCTGGGTCGTCTACTGGCGAGCAGTACTTC. The variable domain in full, with the rest retrieved from reference TRBV5-1 and TRBJ2-7, is KAGVTQTPRYLIKTRGQQVTLSCSPISGHRSVSWYQQTPGQGLQFLFEYFSETQRNKGNFPGRFSGRQFSNSRSEMNVSTLELGDSALYLCASTLLAGSSTGEQYFGPGTRLTVT.

Ten or more counts support this clonotype. The CDR3 protein is CASSLVASGSLWETQYF. The CDR3 nucleotides are TGTGCCAGCAGCTTAGTGGCTAGCGGGAGTCTTTGGGAGACCCAGTACTTC. The V and J genes are TRBV13 and TRBJ2-5; 10 nucleotides align to TRBD2. CDR3 size: 17 residues. CDR1 and CDR2 from the germline V gene are PRHDT and FYEKMQ (reference sequence). The trim removed 1 base at V and 5 bases at J, leaving 10 bases unmatched.

This clonotype came up many times. This chain uses TRBV20-1 with TRBJ2-3, with TRBD2 identical over 8 bases. The CDR3 is 14 residues long. V was clipped by 4 bases and J by 4 bases; unmatched bases: 7. Germline V gene sequence: CDR1 DFQATT, CDR2 SNEGSKA (reference sequence). In DNA, the CDR3 is TGCAGTGCTATGGCGGGAGGAAGGCCAGATACGCAGTATTTT. Translation gives CSAMAGGRPDTQYF.

The chain uses TRBV7-9 and TRBJ1-2, with 10 bases identical to TRBD1. The CDR3 consists of 14 residues. CDR1 and CDR2 from the germline V gene are SEHNR and FQNEAQ (reference sequence). V trimming: 5 bases; J trimming: 5 bases; junction bases outside the gene matches: 5. CDR3 residues: CASSRRTGGYGYTF. In DNA, the CDR3 is TGTGCCAGCAGCAGAAGGACAGGGGGATATGGCTACACCTTC.

This clonotype has only a few counts. The J gene is TRBJ2-2, the V gene TRBV13, with D possibly matching TRBD2 (5 bases). The CDR3 is made up of 15 amino acids. V was trimmed by 2 bases and J by 3 bases, leaving 10 bases between them. Per the germline V gene, CDR1 is PRHDT and CDR2 is FYEKMQ (reference sequence). CDR3: CASSLKREYTGELFF. In DNA, the CDR3 is TGTGCCAGCAGCTTAAAGAGGGAATACACCGGGGAGCTGTTTTTT.